This is a list of T cell receptor beta chains from one sample in a study of T-cell reconstitution after alpha-beta-depleted transplantation in children. TCRdb analysed the PCR reads with MiXCR anew, one entry per CDR3 protein. The sample has 70,000 to 95,000 distinct CDR3 sequences, 10% to 15% seen once. The input for sequencing was PBMCs from the stem cell graft donor, taken from the stem cell graft. All receptors derive from a human donor who donated a stem cell graft to a child with inherited bone marrow failure. Each CDR3 is given with its conserved first and last residue. A D gene is named only where the DNA matches it firmly. Only part of the rows carry a size: once, few, many, or a class if the clone is expanded.

J,size,V,D,DNA,CDR3
TRBJ2-2,many,TRBV5-1,NA,TGCGCCAGCAGCACTGGACAAACGGCGAACACCGGGGAGCTGTTTTTT,CASSTGQTANTGELFF
TRBJ2-6,many,TRBV28,TRBD1,TGTGCCAGCACAATAGGGGGCCTTGGAGGGGCCAACGTCCTGACTTTC,CASTIGGLGGANVLTF
TRBJ2-7,NA,TRBV7-6,TRBD2,TGTGCCAGCAGCTTATGGCCTAGCGGGAAATCCTACGAGCAGTACTTC,CASSLWPSGKSYEQYF
TRBJ2-5,NA,TRBV20-1,NA,TGCAGTGCTAGGGGCCACGGGGGCGGGGAGACCCAGTACTTC,CSARGHGGGETQYF
TRBJ1-1,many,TRBV5-1,TRBD1,TGCGCCAGCAGCTCGTTACCTTCAGGGGGGCTTAACACTGAAGCCTTCTTT,CASSSLPSGGLNTEAFF
TRBJ2-7,NA,TRBV5-5,TRBD1,TGTGCCAGCAGTCGGACAGGGGGCACCCTTGACGAGCAGTACTTC,CASSRTGGTLDEQYF
TRBJ1-1,few,TRBV19,NA,TGTGCCAGTAGTTTCTCCTCCCTGCTGAACACTGAAGCTTTCTTT,CASSFSSLLNTEAFF
TRBJ2-3,many,TRBV5-1,TRBD2,TGCGCCAGCAGCTTTGGACTAGCGGGAGTCGATACGCAGTATTTT,CASSFGLAGVDTQYF
TRBJ2-1,many,TRBV15,TRBD1,TGTGCCACCAGCAGAGAAGGACAGGGCGTGTTCTTC,CATSREGQGVFF
TRBJ2-3,few,TRBV18,NA,TGTGCCAGCTCACCCAGGGCTAGGAGCACAGATACGCAGTATTTT,CASSPRARSTDTQYF
TRBJ2-7,NA,TRBV12-3/TRBV12-4,NA,TGTGCCAGCAGTCCGACTTCACAGGGAGGCTACGAGCAGTACTTC,CASSPTSQGGYEQYF
TRBJ1-1,many,TRBV7-2,NA,TGTGCCAGCAGCTTAGAGCAGAGCATGAACACTGAAGCTTTCTTT,CASSLEQSMNTEAFF
TRBJ2-3,many,TRBV12-3/TRBV12-4,TRBD2,TGTGCCAGCAAGGGTAGCGGGGCTAGCACAGATACGCAGTATTTT,CASKGSGASTDTQYF
TRBJ2-1,NA,TRBV6-2/TRBV6-3,TRBD2,TGTGCCAGCGGTAGCGGGAATGAGCAGTTCTTC,CASGSGNEQFF
TRBJ1-1,many,TRBV6-5,NA,TGTGCCAGCGGGCAGCTGAACACTGAAGCTTTCTTT,CASGQLNTEAFF
TRBJ2-2,NA,TRBV12-3/TRBV12-4,NA,TGTGCCAGCAGCACCCGGGCAGGCGGAACCGTGGAGCTGTTTTTT,CASSTRAGGTVELFF
TRBJ2-5,NA,TRBV11-2,TRBD2,TGTGCCAGCAGCGTTTACCTAGCGGGGATCCAAGAGACCCAGTACTTC,CASSVYLAGIQETQYF
TRBJ1-3,many,TRBV7-9,NA,TGTGCCAGCAGGCCCGACTCAGCTGGAAACACCATATATTTT,CASRPDSAGNTIYF
TRBJ2-7,many,TRBV2,NA,TGTGCCAGCAGTGAAGGCCCGGGTAGCTACGAGCAGTACTTC,CASSEGPGSYEQYF
TRBJ1-5,many,TRBV2,TRBD1,TGTGCCAGCAGTCAGGGGGTTTATCAGCCCCAGCATTTT,CASSQGVYQPQHF
TRBJ1-5,few,TRBV7-2,NA,TGTGCCAGCAGCTTATCGCTAGGGGAGCCCCAGCATTTT,CASSLSLGEPQHF
TRBJ1-1,many,TRBV12-3/TRBV12-4,TRBD1,TGTGCCAGCAGTTGGGGGACAGGGAGGGCTTTCTTT,CASSWGTGRAFF
TRBJ1-1,many,TRBV11-2,NA,TGTGCCAGCAGCTTTCAACAGGCCAGGGCTTTCTTT,CASSFQQARAFF
TRBJ2-1,many,TRBV5-1,NA,TGCGCCAGCAGCTTGGAGGTGGCCTACAATGAGCAGTTCTTC,CASSLEVAYNEQFF